This T cell receptor beta chain was captured in a study of CD8 T cells in ankylosing spondylitis. CDR1 and CDR2 (germline): MDHEN, SYDVKM. The CDR3 consists of 11 residues. This clonotype was seen a handful of times. Antigen: not known. At one end the junction does not follow the germline gene, possibly because of a read error. Findings and limits, study-wide: Disease-linked clones proved CD8+ and comparatively uncommon in peripheral blood.

TCRdb passed the 5' RACE reads through MiXCR, listing each CDR3 protein once. The sample gives 250,000 to 300,000 distinct CDR3 sequences, roughly 20% of which show up once; around 7.8% is in the top ten. The TCR originated in a male donor with ankylosing spondylitis or in good health (not recorded which). Sequenced material: blood, either unsorted or a sorted T cell fraction (not recorded which). V and J are TRBV28 and TRBJ2-4; D perhaps matches TRBD1 (6 bases). The CDR3 sequence: CASSTGLTEHF. The CDR3 DNA is TGTGCCAGCAGTACAGGGTTAACAGAGCACTTC. The full variable domain, with the rest looked up from reference TRBV28 and TRBJ2-4, is DVKVTQSSRYLVKRTGEKVFLECVQDMDHENMFWYRQDPGLGLRLIYFSYDVKMKEKGDIPEGYSVSREKKERFSLILESASTNQTSMYLCASSTGLTEHFGAGTRLSVL.